Shown below are 25 T cell receptor beta chains from a single sample sequenced in a study of blood T cell repertoires in COVID-19 (dated by TCRdb to the early 2020s). Library preparation was by the immunoSEQ multiplex PCR assay. TCRdb took this table from immuneACCESS and kept in-frame rearrangements with V and J called. Such tables lack part of the clones; where checked against another copy, unresolved V genes explain under half of the gap, and the rest is unexplained. Across this sample there are 12,000 or so clones, with approximately 80% seen only once. Of the sample, around 45% falls within the top ten clones. Source material: peripheral blood. These receptors originate from a man at least 80 years old with acute or convalescent COVID-19.

The V call is TRBV3-1 (or the pseudogene TRBV3-2), the J call TRBJ2-2, with D unresolved. Trimming removed 5 bases at V and 5 bases at J, with 3 bases between. This CDR3 is built from 11 residues. CDR1 and CDR2 from the germline V gene are LGHDT and YNNKEL (reference sequence). CDR3 DNA: TGTGCCAGCAGCTATACCGGGGAGCTGTTTTTT. Its protein product is CASSYTGELFF.

V gene TRBV5-4 combines with J gene TRBJ1-2; D is unclear. The CDR3 covers 15 residues. From germline, CDR1 is SGHNT and CDR2 YYREEE (reference sequence). V shed 0 bases and J shed 3 bases, with 12 bases lying between them. CDR3 DNA: TGTGCCAGCAGCTTGGTGCCAGGATGGGACTATGGCTACACCTTC. This translates into CASSLVPGWDYGYTF.

In its sample, this clone was seen once. V is TRBV7-9 and J is TRBJ1-5; no definite D call. CDR1 and CDR2 from the germline V gene are SEHNR and FQNEAQ (reference sequence). The V and J ends lost 1 base and 3 bases respectively, with 7 bases between them. This CDR3 contains 14 residues. The CDR3 DNA follows: TGTGCCAGCAGCTTAGGGTCAGTCAATCAGCCCCAGCATTTT. Translated, it gives CASSLGSVNQPQHF.

The V gene is TRBV19, the J gene TRBJ2-7, with D unresolved. This CDR3 has 15 amino acids. V dropped 2 bases and J dropped 2 bases, with 13 bases sitting between them. CDR1 and CDR2 (germline): LNHDA, SQIVND (reference sequence). CDR3 amino acids: CASSIRQSGPYEQYF. The CDR3 DNA follows: TGTGCCAGTAGTATACGCCAGAGTGGGCCCTACGAGCAGTACTTC.

This clone was found a few times. The chain couples TRBV7-3 to TRBJ2-7; 8 bases match TRBD1. The CDR3 totals 15 residues. Germline-derived CDR1 and CDR2 are SGHTA and FQGTGA. V dropped 3 bases and J dropped 6; count of bases not matched to a gene: 10. CDR3 DNA sequence: TGTGCCAGCAGCTTCATGGGGACAGGAGGCTCCGAGCAGTACTTC. This sequence encodes CASSFMGTGGSEQYF.

This chain joins TRBV5-1 and TRBJ2-7; 7 bases agree with TRBD1. The V gene end was trimmed by 6 bases and the J gene end by 3 bases; junction bases not matched to a gene: 6. The CDR3 spans 13 residues. Per germline, CDR1 SGHRS and CDR2 YFSETQ. The DNA for the CDR3 is TGCGCCAGCAACTCCGGGACAGACTACGAGCAGTACTTC. Translation: CASNSGTDYEQYF. Full variable domain (outside the CDR3, taken from reference TRBV5-1 and TRBJ2-7): KAGVTQTPRYLIKTRGQQVTLSCSPISGHRSVSWYQQTPGQGLQFLFEYFSETQRNKGNFPGRFSGRQFSNSRSEMNVSTLELGDSALYLCASNSGTDYEQYFGPGTRLTVT.

The chain recombines TRBV7-2 with TRBJ1-1; D is uncertain. Germline-derived CDR1 and CDR2 are SGHTA and FQGNSA. V shed 8 bases and J shed 2 bases, with 12 bases lying between them. This CDR3 has 13 amino acids. The CDR3 loop reads CASERFRNTEAFF. The CDR3 coding sequence is TGTGCCAGCGAGCGGTTCCGTAACACTGAAGCTTTCTTT.

The chain employs TRBV2 and TRBJ1-1; unclear D gene. The CDR3 length is 15 residues. Germline V CDR1 and CDR2: SNHLY, FYNNEI. V lost 3 bases and J 1 base, leaving 12 bases between the germline ends. The CDR3 here is CASSDEADSNTEAFF. In DNA, the CDR3 is TGTGCCAGCAGTGACGAGGCGGACTCGAACACTGAAGCTTTCTTT.

This sequence joins TRBV19 and TRBJ2-3; TRBD2 might be the D (6 bases). Trimming removed 3 bases from V and 2 bases from J, with 9 bases in between. CDR1 LNHDA and CDR2 SQIVND come from the germline V gene (reference sequence). This CDR3 region has 14 residues. The CDR3 loop is CASSISGDTDTQYF. The CDR3 DNA is TGTGCCAGTAGTATTAGCGGAGACACAGATACGCAGTATTTT.

This chain connects TRBV28 to TRBJ2-1, with TRBD2 identical over 11 bases. The CDR3 is 15 residues long. Trimming removed 8 bases from V and 7 bases from J; junction bases left unmatched: 10. The V gene's germline CDR1 is MDHEN and CDR2 SYDVKM. Here the CDR3 reads CASGPSGGYLNEQFF. The CDR3 nucleotides are TGTGCCAGCGGGCCTAGCGGGGGGTACCTTAATGAGCAGTTCTTC.

This chain uses TRBV7-2 with TRBJ1-3; TRBD1 matches 7 bases. Trimming at V came to 4 bases and at J to 0 bases, leaving 9 bases not matched to a gene. Per the germline V gene, CDR1 is SGHTA and CDR2 is FQGNSA. The CDR3 is 17 amino acids. For the CDR3, the DNA is TGTGCCAGCAGCTCGCCTCCAGGGGGAGGCTCTGGAAACACCATATATTTT. Protein product: CASSSPPGGGSGNTIYF.

Concerning this clone itself: Germline and junction disagree at one end, which may indicate a read error. This chain uses TRBV7-9 with TRBJ2-2; 12 bases are shared with TRBD2. The CDR3 contains 19 residues. The germline gives CDR1 SEHNR, CDR2 FQNEAQ (reference sequence). CDR3 protein: CASSFYRLAGDANTGELFF. The DNA for the CDR3 is TGTGCCAGCAGCTTCTACAGACTAGCGGGGGACGCGAACACCGGAGAGCTGTTTTTT.

The chain joins TRBV14 to TRBJ1-2; TRBD1 aligns across 9 bases. V dropped 2 bases and J dropped 6; count of bases not matched to a gene: 7. CDR3 length equals 15 residues. Per germline, CDR1 SGHDN and CDR2 FVKESK. The CDR3 nucleotides are TGTGCCAGCAGCCAACTACAGGGGGCGTTGGATGGCTACACCTTC. Encoded protein: CASSQLQGALDGYTF.

V usage is TRBV7-3 and J usage is TRBJ2-3; tentatively, D is TRBD2 (6 bases). Germline loops: CDR1 SGHTA, CDR2 FQGTGA. This CDR3 is 15 amino acids long. V was trimmed by 5 bases and J by 0 bases, leaving 12 bases between them. CDR3 sequence (DNA): TGTGCCAGCAGCCCGGCAGGGACTAGCACAGATACGCAGTATTTT. The encoded protein is CASSPAGTSTDTQYF.

The gene calls are TRBV4-1 and TRBJ2-3, with 9 bases fitting TRBD1. The CDR3 has 17 amino acids. J lost 0 bases, V lost 0 bases, and 4 bases had no gene match. The germline gives CDR1 MGHRA, CDR2 YSYEKL. CDR3 bases: TGCGCCAGCAGCCAAGATAAGGGACAGGGAAGCACAGATACGCAGTATTTT. Translating gives CASSQDKGQGSTDTQYF.

The chain has TRBV7-2 and TRBJ1-6, with 9 positions matching TRBD1. Per germline, CDR1 SGHTA and CDR2 FQGNSA. V lost 3 bases and J lost 8; bases outside the gene matches: 2. CDR3 size: 14 residues. CDR3 bases: TGTGCCAGCAGCTTGGGGACAGGGTATTCACCCCTCCACTTT. Its protein product is CASSLGTGYSPLHF.

This chain joins TRBV6-1 and TRBJ2-3, with a possible D match to TRBD2 (6 bases). CDR1 is MNHNS and CDR2 is SASEGT in the germline V gene. This CDR3 contains 16 residues. V was shortened by 2 bases and J by 1 base, with 13 bases between the two germline ends. This chain's CDR3 is CASSERQGLGTDTQYF. The CDR3 region has the DNA TGTGCCAGCAGTGAACGTCAGGGACTCGGCACAGATACGCAGTATTTT.

V and J are TRBV7-6 and TRBJ2-3; D may be TRBD2 (6 bases). V was clipped by 2 bases and J by 0 bases, with 9 bases between them. The CDR3 contains 15 residues. Looked up from germline, CDR1 is SGHVS and CDR2 is FNYEAQ. The CDR3 DNA reads as TGTGCCAGCAGCTTAATAGCGGTCAGCACAGATACGCAGTATTTT. This translates into CASSLIAVSTDTQYF.

The J gene is TRBJ1-3, the V gene TRBV9; TRBD1 matches at 7 bases. The V gene's germline CDR1 is SGDLS and CDR2 YYNGEE. After removal of 0 bases from V and 0 bases from J, the junction contained 3 bases not matched to a gene. This CDR3 is 16 amino acids long. CDR3 protein: CASSVGTGFSGNTIYF. The CDR3 nucleotides read TGTGCCAGCAGCGTAGGGACAGGCTTCTCTGGAAACACCATATATTTT.

There are a few counts of this clone. This chain links TRBV11-2 with TRBJ1-1; 7 bases are shared with TRBD1. Trimming at V came to 3 bases and at J to 4 bases, leaving 2 bases not matched to a gene. Germline CDR1 reads SGHAT; CDR2 reads FQNNGV. This CDR3 is built from 13 residues. This CDR3 is CASSFQGGTEAFF. Written as DNA, the CDR3 is TGTGCCAGCAGCTTTCAGGGGGGCACTGAAGCTTTCTTT.

V and J are TRBV2 and TRBJ2-2; TRBD2 matches at 7 bases. The germline V gene has CDR1 SNHLY and CDR2 FYNNEI. V gave up 8 bases and J gave up 0 bases; unmatched junction bases: 9. The CDR3 runs 16 residues. CDR3 sequence: CASVLTSVANTGELFF. The DNA for the CDR3 is TGTGCCAGCGTCCTCACTAGCGTCGCGAACACCGGGGAGCTGTTTTTT.

CDR3 in DNA: TGTGCCAGTAGTGCCAGCGGGGGAATAGATACGCAGTATTTT. Residues: CASSASGGIDTQYF. The J gene is TRBJ2-3, the V gene TRBV19, with 8 bases that match TRBD2. CDR1 is LNHDA, CDR2 SQIVND, per germline (reference sequence). V lost 5 bases to trimming and J lost 5 bases; unmatched junction nucleotides: 6. The CDR3 loop spans 14 amino acids.

This chain links TRBV10-3 with TRBJ1-1; 8 positions agree with TRBD1. Germline-derived CDR1 and CDR2 are ENHRY and SYGVKD. Losses at the gene ends were 6 bases for V and 6 bases for J; bases not matched to a gene: 6. This CDR3 spans 13 amino acids. Here the CDR3 reads CAIRGQVVAEAFF. The CDR3 DNA reads as TGTGCCATCAGGGGACAGGTTGTGGCTGAAGCTTTCTTT.

A few counts support this clone. The rearrangement links TRBV28 to TRBJ1-6; D may be TRBD1 (5 bases). The germline V and J ends were trimmed by 3 bases and 6 bases, with 9 bases remaining between them. There are 14 residues in the CDR3. The germline V gene has CDR1 MDHEN and CDR2 SYDVKM. CDR3 region: CASSLVRGNSPLHF. DNA for the CDR3: TGTGCCAGCAGTTTGGTTAGGGGTAATTCACCCCTCCACTTT.

The chain uses TRBV6-4 and TRBJ1-5; D perhaps matches TRBD1 (5 bases). CDR1 is MRHNA, CDR2 SNTAGT, per germline. V lost 3 bases to trimming and J lost 4 bases, with 7 bases between them. The CDR3 runs to 13 residues. The CDR3 is CASSEQVNQPQHF. The CDR3 bases are TGTGCCAGCAGTGAACAGGTAAATCAGCCCCAGCATTTT.